This T cell receptor beta chain emerged from a study of PD-L1 blockade in urothelial cancer. The overall study: About 90% of the 29 patients comprised males who had bladder-origin urothelial cancer. Samples came from 3 weeks, at the second dose, and 6 weeks into treatment.

Synthetic spike-ins, TCR analog templates, were added into each PCR. TCRdb's copy holds only in-frame clones and misses some; the assay was immunoSEQ multiplex PCR. The profile shows 90,000 to 130,000 clones, around 90% of them singletons. Remarks on this clone: The junction does not match germline at one end; this may be a read error.

The germline CDR1 and CDR2 sequences are SSHAT and FNYEAQ (reference sequence). There are 15 residues in the CDR3. Described time point: peripheral blood 6 weeks after treatment start. The V call is TRBV7-7, the J call TRBJ2-5; D uncertain. The specimen comprised PBMCs, sampled around atezolizumab (anti-PD-L1) treatment. The sequence was obtained from a man in his fifties or sixties with urothelial cancer. The CDR3 protein is CASSSESGGRETQYF. In nucleotides, the CDR3 is TGTGCTAGCAGCTCAGAGTCGGGTGGTCGAGAGACCCAGTACTTC.